This T cell receptor beta chain was obtained from a study of T-cell reconstitution after alpha-beta-depleted transplantation in children. Study-wide points: Roughly two months post-transplant, alpha-beta T cells reportedly originated from several hundred graft clones that had expanded. Certain patients had high TCRbeta diversity at day 60, and it came from recipient T cells and thymic progenitors that survived. After one year, T-cell counts and TCRbeta diversity mostly came from new T cells.

Regarding this clonotype: As yet, its antigen is unknown.

For TCRbeta, the library was prepared with unique molecular identifiers. TCRdb fed the PCR reads into MiXCR, producing one record per CDR3 protein. The sample lists 500,000 to 600,000 distinct CDR3 sequences, 25% to 30% occurring once. There are 17 residues in the CDR3. Trimming took off 3 bases at V and 0 bases at J, with 16 bases between the two ends. Per germline, CDR1 MDHEN and CDR2 SYDVKM. Sequencing was performed on PBMCs, taken before TCRalphabeta/CD19-depleted stem cell transplant. V gene TRBV28 combines with J gene TRBJ2-3; D perhaps matches TRBD2 (5 bases). The TCR originated in a boy in the first two years of life with Wiskott-Aldrich syndrome, due to receive a stem cell transplant. The CDR3 nucleotides read TGTGCCAGCAGTTTCGGTGGGCTAGCAATGAGCACAGATACGCAGTATTTT. It yields the protein CASSFGGLAMSTDTQYF.